A single sample is the source of the 5 T cell receptor beta chains below, sequenced in a study of T cell changes during pregnancy in multiple sclerosis. The repertoire was sequenced with immunoSEQ multiplex PCR; TCRdb's copy has only in-frame clones and lacks some. The repertoire consists of 70,000 to 75,000 clones, with 80% to 95% occurring once and the leading ten covering 2% to 2.5%. The source material was peripheral blood, sampled before pregnancy. The receptors originated from a female donor with multiple sclerosis, enrolled in a pregnancy study.

This rearrangement joins TRBV9 to TRBJ2-3; D is uncertain. Germline CDR1 is SGDLS and CDR2 is YYNGEE. Trimming took 0 bases from V and 1 from J, leaving 3 bases between them. This CDR3 has 13 residues. CDR3 DNA: TGTGCCAGCAGCGTAGTAGGCACAGATACGCAGTATTTT. It yields the protein CASSVVGTDTQYF.

The DNA for the CDR3 is TGTGCCAGCAGTCAAGCGGGAGGACTGGATGAGCAGTTCTTC. Translation gives CASSQAGGLDEQFF. The chain is built from TRBV27 and TRBJ2-1; TRBD2 aligns across 9 bases. The V segment lost 5 bases and the J segment 8 bases; nucleotides outside the gene matches: 7. This CDR3 is built from 14 residues. In germline, CDR1 is MNHEY, CDR2 SMNVEV (reference sequence).

This chain links TRBV29-1 with TRBJ1-1, with 8 bases matching TRBD1. The V segment lost 7 bases and the J segment 6 bases; nucleotides outside the gene matches: 10. CDR1 is SQVTM and CDR2 is ANQGSEA in the germline V gene. The length of the CDR3 is 13 residues. The CDR3 spells CSGKHRGSAEAFF. The DNA for the CDR3 is TGCAGCGGTAAACACAGGGGGTCGGCTGAAGCTTTCTTT.

The gene calls are TRBV21-1 and TRBJ1-5; the table's D call TRBD1 went unverified against the DNA. TRBV21-1 is labeled a pseudogene. CDR3 length: 15 amino acids. DNA of the CDR3: TGTGCCAGCAGCAAGTGGTGGGACAGGAGTCAGCCCCAGCATTTT. As protein: CASSKWWDRSQPQHF.

This clone has a single count. The rearrangement links TRBV2 to TRBJ2-1; tentative D call: TRBD2 (6 bases). The CDR3 spans 15 residues. Between the trimmed V and J ends, which lost 8 bases and 9 bases, there was a span of 23 bases. Germline assignment: CDR1 SNHLY and CDR2 FYNNEI. The DNA for the CDR3 is TGTGCCAGCTCTAGATCGGGAGAATATGGGCTTGAGCAGTTCTTC. As protein: CASSRSGEYGLEQFF.